Presented here are 12 T cell receptor beta chains from one specimen sequenced in a study of cytomegalovirus exposure and HLA in healthy donors. PCR amplification relied on 60 Vbeta primers (plus 13 Jbeta primers). Measured with immunoSEQ multiplex PCR; TCRdb has only the in-frame clones, and not every one. Among 100,000 to 150,000 clones listed, around 70% were seen once. Sequenced: PBMCs. These receptor sequences come from a human donor in good health.

The chain carries TRBV7-2 and TRBJ1-6; TRBD1 agrees at 8 bases. Germline loops: CDR1 SGHTA, CDR2 FQGNSA. The length of the CDR3 is 15 residues. V dropped 5 bases and J dropped 9; count of bases not matched to a gene: 9. The CDR3 loop is CASSLGYDRGSPLHF. For the CDR3, the DNA is TGTGCCAGCAGCCTGGGATATGACAGGGGTTCACCCCTCCACTTT.

The rearrangement uses TRBV5-1 and TRBJ2-3; TRBD2 is a possible D gene (6 bases). V lost 5 bases to trimming and J lost 1 base, with 8 bases between them. The CDR3 has 13 amino acids. CDR1 is SGHRS and CDR2 is YFSETQ in the germline V gene. For the CDR3, the DNA is TGCGCCAGCAGACCGGGGGGCACAGATACGCAGTATTTT. Translation: CASRPGGTDTQYF.

This chain uses TRBV11-1 with TRBJ1-1; D is perhaps TRBD1 (5 bases). CDR1 SGHAT and CDR2 FQDESV come from the germline V gene (reference sequence). The CDR3 has 13 amino acids. Trimming shortened V by 6 bases and J by 2 bases, and 10 bases separated the two germline ends. CDR3 sequence: CASSKTDNTEAFF. CDR3 sequence (DNA): TGTGCCAGCAGTAAGACAGATAACACTGAAGCTTTCTTT.

The chain combines TRBV7-9 with TRBJ2-1; D may be TRBD2 (7 bases). V was pared by 3 bases and J by 6 bases, with 9 bases between. The germline V gene encodes CDR1 SEHNR and CDR2 FQNEAQ (reference sequence). The CDR3 is 13 amino acids. In nucleotides, the CDR3 is TGTGCCAGCAGCTTTGGGGGGGCCAATGAGCAGTTCTTC. Protein product: CASSFGGANEQFF.

Remarks on this clone: The sample has other DNA sequences that encode this CDR3 too. This sequence joins TRBV9 and TRBJ2-2; TRBD1 might be the D (5 bases). The CDR3 length is 14 residues. The V gene's germline CDR1 is SGDLS and CDR2 YYNGEE. V lost 2 bases and J lost 1, with 6 bases in between. The CDR3 nucleotides read TGTGCCAGCAGCGTTACAGGGAACACCGGGGAGCTGTTTTTT. It encodes CASSVTGNTGELFF.

CDR3 sequence reads: CASSEWRDQETQYF. CDR3 bases: TGTGCCAGCAGTGAGTGGCGGGACCAAGAGACCCAGTACTTC. The rearrangement uses TRBV25-1 and TRBJ2-5, with a weak D call TRBD2 (5 bases). This CDR3 is 14 amino acids long. Per the germline V gene, CDR1 is MGHDK and CDR2 is SYGVNS. V was trimmed by 3 bases and J by 0 bases, leaving 8 bases between them.

This clone was counted only a few times. This chain links TRBV7-8 with TRBJ2-5; 7 nucleotides line up with TRBD1. CDR1 is SGHVS and CDR2 is FQNEAQ in the germline V gene. With 3 bases clipped from V and 3 bases from J, the junction kept 10 bases outside the gene matches. This CDR3 contains 16 residues. The CDR3 protein is CASSLGQSRIEETQYF. DNA for the CDR3: TGTGCCAGCAGCTTGGGACAGTCGAGGATCGAAGAGACCCAGTACTTC.

V usage is TRBV5-8 and J usage is TRBJ2-1; maybe TRBD1 (6 bases). Germline CDR1 and CDR2: SGHTS and YDEGEE. The CDR3 loop spans 13 amino acids. Trimming left V 1 base short and J 6 bases short, with 8 bases between. The CDR3 loop reads CASSLLGGNEQFF. The CDR3 nucleotides are TGTGCCAGCAGCTTGCTAGGGGGCAATGAGCAGTTCTTC. Together with reference TRBV5-8 and TRBJ2-1, the CDR3 gives the full variable domain: EAGVTQSPTHLIKTRGQQATLRCSPISGHTSVYWYQQALGLGLQFLLWYDEGEERNRGNFPPRFSGRQFPNYSSELNVNALELEDSALYLCASSLLGGNEQFFGPGTRLTVL.

The chain is built from TRBV7-3 and TRBJ1-6; 10 positions match TRBD1. CDR3 length: 14 amino acids. Germline V lookup: CDR1 SGHTA, CDR2 FQGTGA. The trim removed 5 bases at V and 9 bases at J, leaving 4 bases unmatched. The CDR3 nucleotides read TGTGCCAGCAGCCTACGGACAGGGGGTTCACCCCTCCACTTT. Amino acids: CASSLRTGGSPLHF.

This clone was seen only once. The V gene is TRBV6-5, the J gene TRBJ2-2; 7 nucleotides match TRBD2. The germline V gene has CDR1 MNHEY and CDR2 SVGAGI. The CDR3 loop spans 14 amino acids. The trim removed 3 bases at V and 4 bases at J, leaving 2 bases unmatched. The CDR3 region is CASSYGEGTGELFF. The CDR3 bases are TGTGCCAGCAGTTATGGGGAGGGCACCGGGGAGCTGTTTTTT.

The rearrangement uses TRBV6-1 and TRBJ2-4; the D gene is possibly TRBD2 (6 bases). V lost 3 bases and J lost 0, with 12 bases in between. The CDR3 contains 16 residues. Germline values: CDR1 MNHNS, CDR2 SASEGT. The CDR3 sequence: CASSDRDFLAKNIQYF. CDR3 bases: TGTGCCAGCAGTGACCGGGACTTCCTAGCCAAAAACATTCAGTACTTC.

This clone came up a few times. The chain uses TRBV5-1 and TRBJ1-2; no reliable D call. The V end was cut by 4 bases, the J end by 5 bases, with 12 bases between. The CDR3 sequence is 13 residues long. From germline, CDR1 is SGHRS and CDR2 YFSETQ. CDR3: CASSPGGGYGYTF. The DNA of the CDR3 is TGCGCCAGCAGCCCCGGAGGCGGGTATGGCTACACCTTC. Full variable domain (outside the CDR3, taken from reference TRBV5-1 and TRBJ1-2): KAGVTQTPRYLIKTRGQQVTLSCSPISGHRSVSWYQQTPGQGLQFLFEYFSETQRNKGNFPGRFSGRQFSNSRSEMNVSTLELGDSALYLCASSPGGGYGYTFGSGTRLTVV.